A single sample gave rise to the 31 T cell receptor beta chains below, sequenced in a study of T-cell memory formation after mild COVID-19. Using its own MiXCR run on the 5' RACE reads, TCRdb lists one record per CDR3 protein. The sample has around 6,000 distinct CDR3 sequences, around 18% seen once; the top ten hold 56%. Material: PBMCs or a T cell subset sorted from them (not recorded which). The source is an adult woman who had mild COVID-19 (a few samples of this study predate the infection). Cell type and time point are not known.

This clonotype occurred many times. The rearrangement joins TRBV24-1 to TRBJ2-1; D may be TRBD1 (6 bases). Trimming removed 3 bases at V and 5 bases at J, with 13 bases between. The germline V gene encodes CDR1 KGHDR and CDR2 SFDVKD. The CDR3 totals 15 residues. The CDR3 protein is CATSDTGKNDNEQFF. The CDR3 DNA is TGTGCCACCAGTGATACAGGGAAGAATGACAATGAGCAGTTCTTC.

By share, this clonotype ranks as medium-sized. The chain recombines TRBV7-9 with TRBJ2-1, with D unclear. This CDR3 has 18 residues. Germline CDR1 is SEHNR and CDR2 is FQNEAQ (reference sequence). V lost 5 bases, J lost 5 bases, and 25 bases lay in between. CDR3 loop: CASSLPHDDNRWNNEQFF. The CDR3 DNA reads as TGTGCCAGCAGCCTCCCCCACGATGACAACCGCTGGAACAATGAGCAGTTCTTC.

This clonotype was recorded many times. The chain employs TRBV4-3 and TRBJ2-2; 11 nucleotides line up with TRBD2. Germline loops: CDR1 LGHNA, CDR2 YSLEER. The CDR3 covers 17 residues. Trimming at V came to 3 bases and at J to 6 bases, leaving 9 bases not matched to a gene. The CDR3 spells CASSHAPSGGPAGELFF. The CDR3 DNA is TGCGCCAGCAGCCACGCCCCTAGCGGGGGGCCGGCCGGGGAGCTGTTTTTT.

This clonotype occurred many times. The chain is built from TRBV5-6 and TRBJ1-4; 8 bases agree with TRBD1. With V trimmed by 2 bases and J by 3 bases, 6 bases remained unmatched. The CDR3 has 16 residues. CDR1 and CDR2 from the germline V gene are SGHDT and YYEEEE. The CDR3 DNA reads as TGTGCCAGCAGCTTTTACCAGGGGGCCCCTAATGAAAAACTGTTTTTT. Protein sequence: CASSFYQGAPNEKLFF.

This clonotype was counted many times. This chain joins TRBV20-1 and TRBJ1-2, with D perhaps matching TRBD1 (5 bases). The length of the CDR3 is 14 residues. CDR1 and CDR2 (germline): DFQATT, SNEGSKA (reference sequence). Trimming removed 5 bases from V and 5 bases from J, with 18 bases in between. The CDR3 DNA is TGCAGTGCTCAGGCCCCGGACCGGGGGTATGGCTACACCTTC. Residues: CSAQAPDRGYGYTF.

By share, this clonotype ranks as medium-sized (0.01 to 0.1%). The V gene is TRBV7-2, the J gene TRBJ2-3, with 11 bases identical to TRBD2. V lost 3 bases and J lost 0; bases outside the gene matches: 5. The CDR3 has 17 amino acids. Germline loops: CDR1 SGHTA, CDR2 FQGNSA. The CDR3: CASSFPTSGTSTDTQYF. Here the CDR3 DNA reads TGTGCCAGCAGCTTTCCGACTAGCGGGACTAGCACAGATACGCAGTATTTT. The full variable domain, rest sourced from reference TRBV7-2 and TRBJ2-3, is GAGVSQSPSNKVTEKGKDVELRCDPISGHTALYWYRQSLGQGLEFLIYFQGNSAPDKSGLPSDRFSAERTGGSVSTLTIQRTQQEDSAVYLCASSFPTSGTSTDTQYFGPGTRLTVL.

This clonotype is medium-sized by share. The chain combines TRBV7-8 with TRBJ1-2, with 7 bases matching TRBD1. V lost 1 base to trimming and J lost 12 bases; unmatched junction nucleotides: 5. The CDR3 spans 12 residues. Germline values: CDR1 SGHVS, CDR2 FQNEAQ. CDR3 sequence reads: CASSLGDSGNTF. The CDR3 DNA follows: TGTGCCAGCAGCTTAGGGGACAGCGGGAACACCTTC.

This clonotype is judged medium-sized (0.01 to 0.1%). V gene TRBV6-6 combines with J gene TRBJ2-2; D tentatively reads TRBD1 or TRBD2 (5 bases each). CDR1 MNHNY and CDR2 SVGAGI come from the germline V gene (reference sequence). The CDR3 consists of 18 residues. V lost 2 bases and J 3 bases, leaving 19 bases between the germline ends. The CDR3 coding sequence is TGTGCCAGCAGTTACAAGACGTTTCTCAGGGAGTACACCGGGGAGCTGTTTTTT. As protein: CASSYKTFLREYTGELFF.

This clonotype was counted ten times or more. The chain carries TRBV7-6 and TRBJ1-1; D not certain. The CDR3 spans 13 residues. The V gene's germline CDR1 is SGHVS and CDR2 FNYEAQ. V was shortened by 1 base and J by 4 bases, with 7 bases between the two germline ends. CDR3 coding DNA: TGTGCCAGCAGCTTAGTTTTGGCCACTGAAGCTTTCTTT. It codes for CASSLVLATEAFF.

This clonotype showed up many times. The V call is TRBV14, the J call TRBJ1-1; a weak D match, TRBD1 (5 bases). The germline V gene encodes CDR1 SGHDN and CDR2 FVKESK. CDR3 length equals 15 residues. V lost 0 bases and J lost 5, with 13 bases in between. The CDR3 nucleotides are TGTGCCAGCAGCCAAGATCGGTTGGGGGGGACTGAAGCTTTCTTT. Protein: CASSQDRLGGTEAFF.

This clonotype occurred many times. The chain uses TRBV18 and TRBJ2-7, with TRBD1 matching 9 bases. Germline V gives CDR1 KGHSH, CDR2 LQKENI. The length of the CDR3 is 15 residues. V trimming: 0 bases; J trimming: 8 bases; junction bases outside the gene matches: 8. The CDR3 here is CASSPPRTGDWKQYF. The CDR3 DNA is TGTGCCAGCTCACCACCGCGGACAGGGGACTGGAAGCAGTACTTC.

This clonotype has ten or more counts. The chain carries TRBV20-1 and TRBJ2-1, with TRBD2 identical over 8 bases. From germline, CDR1 is DFQATT and CDR2 SNEGSKA (reference sequence). Unmatched junction bases numbered 8, after V lost 5 bases and J lost 2 bases. This CDR3 has 15 residues. The CDR3 protein is CSAPLSGSAYNEQFF. In DNA, the CDR3 is TGCAGTGCTCCTCTGAGCGGGAGTGCCTACAATGAGCAGTTCTTC.

In its sample, this clonotype was seen many times. The chain has TRBV4-1 and TRBJ1-1; 7 bases are shared with TRBD1. Germline CDR1 is MGHRA and CDR2 is YSYEKL. V dropped 0 bases and J dropped 1; count of bases not matched to a gene: 2. This CDR3 comprises 15 residues. Here the CDR3 DNA reads TGCGCCAGCAGCCAAGAGGCAGGGGGGAACACTGAAGCTTTCTTT. Amino acids: CASSQEAGGNTEAFF.

The V call is TRBV27, the J call TRBJ2-1, with D possibly matching TRBD2 (6 bases). V shed 8 bases and J shed 9 bases, with 26 bases lying between them. The CDR3 contains 16 residues. Germline V gives CDR1 MNHEY, CDR2 SMNVEV (reference sequence). The CDR3 reads CASRPRPGWEAGEQFF. The CDR3 nucleotides read TGTGCCAGCCGTCCCCGGCCGGGGTGGGAGGCGGGTGAGCAGTTCTTC.

This clonotype was seen repeatedly, ten times or more. The rearrangement joins TRBV7-9 to TRBJ2-7; no definite D call. The CDR3 length is 11 residues. V was pared by 4 bases and J by 7 bases, with 8 bases between. Per the germline V gene, CDR1 is SEHNR and CDR2 is FQNEAQ (reference sequence). The CDR3, as DNA: TGTGCCAGCAGCTGGGTGGGTGAGCAGTACTTC. It specifies CASSWVGEQYF.

Judged by abundance, this clonotype is medium-sized. The rearrangement uses TRBV4-1 and TRBJ2-2; D gene uncertain. V was clipped by 0 bases and J by 3 bases, with 8 bases between them. The germline V gene has CDR1 MGHRA and CDR2 YSYEKL. The CDR3 runs 15 residues. The CDR3 loop is CASSQDLEYTGELFF. In nucleotides, the CDR3 is TGCGCCAGCAGCCAAGATCTGGAGTACACCGGGGAGCTGTTTTTT.

This clonotype was recorded at least ten times. J is TRBJ2-3 and V is TRBV27, with D hard to call. V lost 6 bases to trimming and J lost 6 bases, with 16 bases between them. CDR3 length equals 14 residues. Germline assignment: CDR1 MNHEY and CDR2 SMNVEV (reference sequence). In DNA form, the CDR3 reads TGTGCCAGCAGCACCTCCCGGGTTCCTGATACGCAGTATTTT. Protein sequence: CASSTSRVPDTQYF.

This clonotype was seen at least ten times. This chain connects TRBV24-1 to TRBJ2-1; no clear D gene. The CDR3 runs 13 residues. V lost 5 bases and J 4 bases, leaving 8 bases between the germline ends. CDR1 and CDR2 from the germline V gene are KGHDR and SFDVKD. Written as DNA, the CDR3 is TGTGCCACCAGTGGTAAGAAGTACAATGAGCAGTTCTTC. Translated: CATSGKKYNEQFF.

CDR3 amino acids: CASSEAGGTVGTDTQYF. In DNA form, the CDR3 reads TGTGCCAGCAGCGAGGCGGGGGGAACTGTGGGCACAGATACGCAGTATTTT. This chain uses TRBV6-2 or TRBV6-3 with TRBJ2-3, with 8 bases identical to TRBD2. The CDR3 has 17 residues. Germline V gene sequence: CDR1 MNHEY, CDR2 SVGEGT. V shed 6 bases and J 1 base; nucleotides not matched to a gene: 12.

This clonotype was recorded once. The J gene is TRBJ1-2, the V gene TRBV5-1, with unresolved D. Germline V gene lookup returns CDR1 SGHRS and CDR2 YFSETQ. The CDR3 sequence is 13 residues long. V dropped 2 bases and J dropped 8 bases, with 13 bases sitting between them. The CDR3 region is CASSFESRGGYTF. The CDR3 nucleotides read TGCGCCAGCAGCTTCGAGAGCCGGGGAGGCTACACCTTC.

Ten or more counts support this clonotype. V gene TRBV5-6 combines with J gene TRBJ1-1; D remains unclear. V lost 0 bases to trimming and J lost 1 base, with 13 bases between them. The length of the CDR3 is 16 residues. The germline gives CDR1 SGHDT, CDR2 YYEEEE. The CDR3 here is CASSLVYFSANTEAFF. The CDR3 DNA sequence: TGTGCCAGCAGCTTGGTTTATTTCTCAGCGAACACTGAAGCTTTCTTT.

This clonotype has a count of ten or more. The chain is built from TRBV7-2 and TRBJ1-2, with D unresolved. The germline gives CDR1 SGHTA, CDR2 FQGNSA. The CDR3 runs 13 residues. Trimming removed 1 base at V and 4 bases at J, with 7 bases between. The CDR3, as DNA: TGTGCCAGCAGCTTAGATCAGATCTATGGCTACACCTTC. Its protein product is CASSLDQIYGYTF.

The chain combines TRBV29-1 with TRBJ2-3; perhaps TRBD1 as D (7 bases). Germline loops: CDR1 SQVTM, CDR2 ANQGSEA. The CDR3 totals 11 residues. Trimming took 3 bases from V and 13 from J, leaving 14 bases between them. Here the CDR3 reads CSVERDRGEYF. CDR3 nucleotide sequence: TGCAGCGTTGAGCGGGACAGAGGGGAGTATTTT.

The sample holds many counts of this clonotype. The chain couples TRBV7-8 to TRBJ2-3; D unresolved. Trimming stripped 3 bases from V and 2 bases from J, with 12 bases between. The CDR3 contains 15 residues. CDR1 and CDR2 from the germline V gene are SGHVS and FQNEAQ. The CDR3 protein is CASSLSTRYTDTQYF. The CDR3 DNA follows: TGTGCCAGCAGCTTGAGTACCCGATACACAGATACGCAGTATTTT.

By sample fraction, this clonotype is medium-sized. The chain employs TRBV6-5 and TRBJ2-7; tentatively, D is TRBD1 or TRBD2 (5 bases each). Trimming cost V 0 bases and J 2 bases, with 8 bases left between them. Germline loops: CDR1 MNHEY, CDR2 SVGAGI. CDR3 length: 14 amino acids. This CDR3 is CASSYSGAAYEQYF. CDR3 DNA sequence: TGTGCCAGCAGTTACTCCGGGGCCGCCTACGAGCAGTACTTC.

CDR3 sequence (DNA): TGTGCCAGCAGCTTAGGGGTCGGCGGGAGCAATCAGCCCCAGCATTTT. Translation gives CASSLGVGGSNQPQHF. The V gene is TRBV11-2, the J gene TRBJ1-5; the D is unclear. V shed 1 base and J shed 1 base, with 11 bases lying between them. The CDR3 covers 16 residues. Germline CDR1 SGHAT, CDR2 FQNNGV. The full variable domain, with the rest looked up from reference TRBV11-2 and TRBJ1-5, is EAGVAQSPRYKIIEKRQSVAFWCNPISGHATLYWYQQILGQGPKLLIQFQNNGVVDDSQLPKDRFSAERLKGVDSTLKIQPAKLEDSAVYLCASSLGVGGSNQPQHFGDGTRLSIL.

The table lists this clonotype with many counts. The chain carries TRBV28 and TRBJ2-1; weak D call: TRBD2 (6 bases). The CDR3 contains 14 residues. Trimming took off 8 bases at V and 4 bases at J, with 15 bases between the two ends. CDR1 and CDR2 (germline): MDHEN, SYDVKM. The CDR3 nucleotides read TGTGCCAGCGCGGGACGGACCGTTTACAATGAGCAGTTCTTC. Translating gives CASAGRTVYNEQFF.

This clonotype is judged medium-sized (0.01 to 0.1%). The V call is TRBV7-2, the J call TRBJ2-7; the D is unclear. The length of the CDR3 is 13 residues. The germline CDR1 and CDR2 sequences are SGHTA and FQGNSA. V lost 5 bases and J 1 base, leaving 9 bases between the germline ends. CDR3 sequence: CASSPMGSYEQYF. CDR3 sequence (DNA): TGTGCCAGCAGCCCCATGGGGTCCTACGAGCAGTACTTC.

In this sample, this clonotype turned up many times. The chain has TRBV19 and TRBJ2-1; 10 nucleotides line up with TRBD2. The CDR3 loop spans 16 amino acids. CDR1 is LNHDA and CDR2 is SQIVND in the germline V gene (reference sequence). Trimming removed 5 bases from V and 2 bases from J; junction bases left unmatched: 6. CDR3 nucleotides: TGTGCCAGTAGTCCCCTAGCGGGAGCGGCCTACAATGAGCAGTTCTTC. Its translation: CASSPLAGAAYNEQFF.

This sequence joins TRBV4-1 and TRBJ2-2; D is ambiguous. Germline lookup yields CDR1 MGHRA and CDR2 YSYEKL. The CDR3 runs 14 residues. Trimming stripped 5 bases from V and 1 base from J, with 8 bases between. The CDR3 loop is CASSWTVNTGELFF. Written as DNA, the CDR3 is TGCGCCAGCAGCTGGACGGTGAACACCGGGGAGCTGTTTTTT.

The table lists this clonotype with many counts. This sequence joins TRBV19 and TRBJ1-1; 9 bases map to TRBD1. The junction had 5 bases not matched to a gene; V was cut back by 0 bases and J by 0 bases. Germline V gene data show CDR1 as LNHDA and CDR2 as SQIVND (reference sequence). The CDR3 extends over 17 amino acids. The CDR3 coding sequence is TGTGCCAGTAGTATAGAGGGACAGGGATACATGAACACTGAAGCTTTCTTT. Protein product: CASSIEGQGYMNTEAFF.